Included here is one TCR beta chain sequence, with context. Its antigen remains unknown. The sample originates from a study of T-cell memory formation after mild COVID-19. Findings and caveats of the study: Contracting clones from day 15 to 85 showed balanced CD4/CD8; later expanders favored CD4+. Several responding clones turned up in pre-infection memory, indicating that cross-reactive memory may have taken part.

Researchers used 5'RACE with constant-segment primers to make TCR alpha and TCR beta cDNA libraries that carry sample barcodes and UMIs. MiXCR, run by TCRdb on the 5' RACE reads, gives a single entry per CDR3 protein. The data hold roughly 50,000 distinct CDR3 sequences, with around 9.5% observed a single time. CDR1 KGHDR and CDR2 SFDVKD come from the germline V gene. Trimming shortened V by 1 base and J by 4 bases, and 6 bases separated the two germline ends. The CDR3 is made up of 13 amino acids. This chain connects TRBV24-1 to TRBJ2-5, with D hard to call. The TCR sequence derives from a man aged 18 to 29 who had mild COVID-19 (a few samples of this study predate the infection). Cell type and time point are not known. Sequencing was carried out using PBMCs or a T cell subset sorted from them (not recorded which). In DNA, the CDR3 is TGTGCCACCAGTGATTTTCCGGGAGAGACCCAGTACTTC. Its protein is CATSDFPGETQYF.